Below, one TCR beta chain is given with its context. This sample was taken from a study of blood T cell repertoires in COVID-19. Study background: Both acute and convalescent COVID-19 samples were obtained from the United States, Italy and Spain. Sample material is recorded as cDNA or gDNA derived from T cells, B-cell-depleted T cells, or PBMCs.

The authors' processing: The assay estimated nucleated cells by amplifying reference gene primers. TCRdb's copy holds only in-frame clones and misses some; the assay was immunoSEQ multiplex PCR. V and J calls and clone size follow that table, whereas D and trimming were derived from the DNA. Of tens of thousands of clones listed, 80% to 90% are singletons. The CDR3 loop spans 16 amino acids. Per germline, CDR1 SGHRS and CDR2 YFSETQ. J gave up 4 bases and V 5 bases, and 11 bases lay outside the gene matches. The V call is TRBV5-1, the J call TRBJ2-5, with 10 bases fitting TRBD1. Source material: peripheral blood. The receptor was derived from a man aged 50 or older with active COVID-19. The CDR3 protein is CASSPPGQGSRETQYF. CDR3 nucleotides: TGCGCCAGCAGTCCTCCGGGACAGGGGAGCCGAGAGACCCAGTACTTC.